This TCR beta chain was identified in a study of human T cells and chemical hapten exposure. Time point indicated: patch test 1, 2 weeks after DPC sensitization. The treatment was: therapeutic diphenylcyclopropenone sensitization with weekly scalp DPC. It was unfractionated whole blood from which total RNA was extracted. V shed 6 bases, J shed 3 bases, and the junction held 1 base outside the gene matches. Looked up from germline, CDR1 is MNHNY and CDR2 is SVGAGI (reference sequence). The CDR3 extends over 13 amino acids. Single cDNA molecules in the library carried unique molecular identifiers attached during preparation. TCRdb processed the RACE reads anew with MiXCR; each CDR3 protein has one entry. The sample contains 95,000 to 130,000 distinct CDR3 sequences, 12% of which appear only once. About this clonotype: Its antigen remains unidentified.

General observations from the study: Expanded TCRs produced significantly more large CDR3 similarity clusters than controls did.

The receptor comes from a woman aged 45-60 years with alopecia areata. Some clones in this sample may be carry-over from other donors' samples. The material was whole blood, obtained in connection with sensitization to the hapten diphenylcyclopropenone (DPC). V usage is TRBV6-6 and J usage is TRBJ1-1; 10 bases line up with TRBD1. CDR3 DNA sequence: TGTGCCAGCAGCGGGACAGGGGACACTGAAGCTTTCTTT. Protein sequence: CASSGTGDTEAFF.